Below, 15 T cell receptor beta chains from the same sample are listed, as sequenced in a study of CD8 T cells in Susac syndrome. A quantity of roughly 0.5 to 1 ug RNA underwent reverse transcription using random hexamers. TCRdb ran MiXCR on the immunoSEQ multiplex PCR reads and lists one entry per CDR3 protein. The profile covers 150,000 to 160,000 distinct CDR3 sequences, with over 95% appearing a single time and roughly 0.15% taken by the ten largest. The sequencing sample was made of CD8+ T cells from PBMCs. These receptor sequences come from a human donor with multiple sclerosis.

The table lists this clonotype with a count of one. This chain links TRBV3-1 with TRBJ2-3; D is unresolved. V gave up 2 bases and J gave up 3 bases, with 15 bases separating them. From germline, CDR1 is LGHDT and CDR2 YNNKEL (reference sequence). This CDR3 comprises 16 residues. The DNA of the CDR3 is TGTGCCAGCAGCCAATTCTCGTCCTTCGGTACAGATACGCAGTATTTT. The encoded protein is CASSQFSSFGTDTQYF.

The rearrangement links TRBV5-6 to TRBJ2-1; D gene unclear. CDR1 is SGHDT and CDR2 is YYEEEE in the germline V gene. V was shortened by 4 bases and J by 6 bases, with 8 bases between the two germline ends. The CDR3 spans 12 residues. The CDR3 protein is CASSLSLNEQFF. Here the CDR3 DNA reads TGTGCCAGCAGCCTCAGTCTCAATGAGCAGTTCTTC.

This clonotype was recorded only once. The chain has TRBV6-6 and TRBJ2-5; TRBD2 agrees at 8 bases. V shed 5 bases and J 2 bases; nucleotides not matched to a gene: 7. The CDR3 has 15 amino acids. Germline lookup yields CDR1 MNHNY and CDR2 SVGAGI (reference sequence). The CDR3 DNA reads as TGTGCCAGCAGTCCGAGCGGGGGCCCACAAGAGACCCAGTACTTC. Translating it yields CASSPSGGPQETQYF.

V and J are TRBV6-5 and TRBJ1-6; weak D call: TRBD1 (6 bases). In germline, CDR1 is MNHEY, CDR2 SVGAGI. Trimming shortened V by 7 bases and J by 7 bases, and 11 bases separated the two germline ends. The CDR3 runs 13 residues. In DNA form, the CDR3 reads TGTGCCAGCACATCGGGGGGCAATTCACCCCTCCACTTT. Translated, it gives CASTSGGNSPLHF.

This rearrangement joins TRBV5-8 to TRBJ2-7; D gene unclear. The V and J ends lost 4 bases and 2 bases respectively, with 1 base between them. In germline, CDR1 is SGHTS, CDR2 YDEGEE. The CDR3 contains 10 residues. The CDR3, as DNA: TGTGCCAGCAGCACCTACGAGCAGTACGTC. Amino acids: CASSTYEQYV.

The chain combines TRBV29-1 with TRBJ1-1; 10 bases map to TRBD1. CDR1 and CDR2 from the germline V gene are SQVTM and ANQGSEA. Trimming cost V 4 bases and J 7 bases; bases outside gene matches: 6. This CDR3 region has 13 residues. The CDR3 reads CSVGGWDRGEAFF. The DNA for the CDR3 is TGCAGCGTTGGGGGTTGGGACAGGGGTGAAGCTTTCTTT.

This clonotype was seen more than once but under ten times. As DNA, the CDR3 is TGTGCCAGCAGCTCCGCTGGAGAGCAGTTCTTC. Residues: CASSSAGEQFF. The J gene is TRBJ2-1, the V gene TRBV5-4; D unclear. Germline CDR1 reads SGHNT; CDR2 reads YYREEE (reference sequence). V lost 3 bases, J lost 10 bases, and 8 bases lay in between. This CDR3 has 11 residues.

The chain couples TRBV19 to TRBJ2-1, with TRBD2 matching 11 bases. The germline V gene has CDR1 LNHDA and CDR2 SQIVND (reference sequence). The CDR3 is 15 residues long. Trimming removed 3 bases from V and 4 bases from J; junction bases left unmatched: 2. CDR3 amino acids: CASSMTSGIYNEQFF. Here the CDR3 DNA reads TGTGCCAGTAGTATGACTAGCGGGATATACAATGAGCAGTTCTTC.

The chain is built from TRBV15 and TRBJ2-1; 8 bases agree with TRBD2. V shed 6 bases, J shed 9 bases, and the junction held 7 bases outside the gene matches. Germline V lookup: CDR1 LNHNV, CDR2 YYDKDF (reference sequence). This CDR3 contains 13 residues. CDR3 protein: CATRGGGHGEQFF. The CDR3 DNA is TGTGCCACCAGGGGCGGGGGGCATGGTGAGCAGTTCTTC. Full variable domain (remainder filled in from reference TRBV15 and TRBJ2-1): DAMVIQNPRYQVTQFGKPVTLSCSQTLNHNVMYWYQQKSSQAPKLLFHYYDKDFNNEADTPDNFQSRRPNTSFCFLDIRSPGLGDTAMYLCATRGGGHGEQFFGPGTRLTVL.

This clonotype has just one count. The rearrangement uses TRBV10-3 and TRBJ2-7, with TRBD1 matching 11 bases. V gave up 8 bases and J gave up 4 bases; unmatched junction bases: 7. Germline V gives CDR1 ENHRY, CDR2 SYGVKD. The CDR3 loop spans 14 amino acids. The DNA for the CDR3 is TGTGCCATCTTTTCCGGGACAGGGGGATACGAGCAGTACTTC. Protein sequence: CAIFSGTGGYEQYF.

CDR3 bases: TGTGCCAGCAGCGTCTCCGGGGGGGTACAAGAGACCCAGTACTTC. This gives the protein CASSVSGGVQETQYF. The chain joins TRBV9 to TRBJ2-5; 8 nucleotides match TRBD2. The germline V gene encodes CDR1 SGDLS and CDR2 YYNGEE. This CDR3 is 15 amino acids long. The V segment lost 2 bases and the J segment 2 bases; nucleotides outside the gene matches: 5.

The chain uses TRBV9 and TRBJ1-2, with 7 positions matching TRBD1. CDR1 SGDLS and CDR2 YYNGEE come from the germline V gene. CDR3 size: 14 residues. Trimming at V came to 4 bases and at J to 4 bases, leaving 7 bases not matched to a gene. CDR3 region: CASSPPDRPYGYTF. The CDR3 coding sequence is TGTGCCAGCAGCCCCCCGGACAGGCCCTATGGCTACACCTTC.

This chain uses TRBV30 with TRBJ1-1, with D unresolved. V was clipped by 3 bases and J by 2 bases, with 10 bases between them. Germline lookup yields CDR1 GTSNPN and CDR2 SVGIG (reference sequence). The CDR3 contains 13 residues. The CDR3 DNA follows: TGTGCCTGGAGCGACGCGACCAACACTGAAGCTTTCTTT. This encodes CAWSDATNTEAFF.

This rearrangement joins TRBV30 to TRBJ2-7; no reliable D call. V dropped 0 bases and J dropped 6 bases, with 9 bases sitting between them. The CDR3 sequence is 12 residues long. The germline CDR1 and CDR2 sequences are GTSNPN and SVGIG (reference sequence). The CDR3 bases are TGTGCCTGGAGTGTAGTCGTTAGCGAGCAGTACTTC. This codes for CAWSVVVSEQYF.

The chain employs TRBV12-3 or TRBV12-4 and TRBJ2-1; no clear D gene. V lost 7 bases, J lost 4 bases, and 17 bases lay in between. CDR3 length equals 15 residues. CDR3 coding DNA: TGTGCCAGCATTAGGGCCCAACCGGGTTACAATGAGCAGTTCTTC. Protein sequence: CASIRAQPGYNEQFF.